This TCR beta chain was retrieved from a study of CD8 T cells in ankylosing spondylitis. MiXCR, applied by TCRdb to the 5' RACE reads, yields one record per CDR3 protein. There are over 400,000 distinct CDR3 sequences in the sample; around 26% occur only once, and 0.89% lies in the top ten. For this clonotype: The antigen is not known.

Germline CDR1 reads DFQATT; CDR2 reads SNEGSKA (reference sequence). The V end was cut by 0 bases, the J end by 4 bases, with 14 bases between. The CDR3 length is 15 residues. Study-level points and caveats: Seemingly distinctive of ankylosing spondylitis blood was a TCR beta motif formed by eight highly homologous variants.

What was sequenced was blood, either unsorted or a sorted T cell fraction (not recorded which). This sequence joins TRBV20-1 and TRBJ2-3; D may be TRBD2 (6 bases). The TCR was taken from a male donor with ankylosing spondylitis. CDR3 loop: CSARDGGRRADTQYF. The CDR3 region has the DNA TGCAGTGCTAGAGATGGGGGGAGGAGGGCAGATACGCAGTATTTT.